Each of the 18 T cell receptor beta chains below was sequenced from the same sample in a study of shared T cell receptors in the human thymus. The data were produced by immunoSEQ multiplex PCR, yet TCRdb's version contains in-frame clones alone and is incomplete. The sample shows 630,000 or so clones, about 89% of them seen only once. These sequences were also reported in another study, on human thymus T cells.

The sequencing input was thymocytes. These receptors originate from a boy in the first two years of life with a congenital heart defect.

The J gene is TRBJ2-2, the V gene TRBV7-9; 7 bases agree with TRBD1. V shed 3 bases and J 4 bases; nucleotides not matched to a gene: 14. This CDR3 is 18 amino acids long. The germline CDR1 and CDR2 sequences are SEHNR and FQNEAQ (reference sequence). In DNA form, the CDR3 reads TGTGCCAGCAGCTTTCCGAACAGGGACAGAGGATTCACCGGGGAGCTGTTTTTT. Protein product: CASSFPNRDRGFTGELFF.

This clone was picked up one time. This chain uses TRBV28 with TRBJ1-4, with D possibly being TRBD1 (5 bases). V was clipped by 6 bases and J by 6 bases, with 17 bases between them. This CDR3 has 15 amino acids. Germline V CDR1 and CDR2: MDHEN, SYDVKM. For the CDR3, the DNA is TGTGCCAGCAGGCCAGTCGGGGGGATTTATGAAAAACTGTTTTTT. Protein product: CASRPVGGIYEKLFF.

V usage is TRBV14 and J usage is TRBJ1-1; D gene unclear. Trimming took off 3 bases at V and 3 bases at J, with 14 bases between the two ends. Germline V gene data show CDR1 as SGHDN and CDR2 as FVKESK. The CDR3 has 15 residues. CDR3 loop: CASSHGEGRDTEAFF. The CDR3 DNA reads as TGTGCCAGCAGCCATGGAGAAGGGAGGGACACTGAAGCTTTCTTT.

A word on this clone: Other DNA variants within this sample encode the same CDR3. V gene TRBV19 combines with J gene TRBJ1-5, with 8 nucleotides matching TRBD1. The CDR3 contains 14 residues. Germline CDR1 and CDR2: LNHDA and SQIVND (reference sequence). J was trimmed by 4 bases and V by 3 bases; bases with no gene match: 2. CDR3 bases: TGTGCCAGTAGTATCGGACAGGGTAATCAGCCCCAGCATTTT. It is translated as CASSIGQGNQPQHF.

The J gene is TRBJ2-2, the V gene TRBV11-2; D possibly corresponds to TRBD1 (6 bases). This CDR3 comprises 16 residues. Trimming stripped 1 base from V and 4 bases from J, with 13 bases between. CDR1 is SGHAT, CDR2 FQNNGV, per germline. The CDR3 nucleotides are TGTGCCAGCAGCTTAGTTCCTGGACAGCGCACCGGGGAGCTGTTTTTT. It is translated as CASSLVPGQRTGELFF.

The gene calls are TRBV11-2 and TRBJ2-7; the match to TRBD2 covers 8 bases. Germline values: CDR1 SGHAT, CDR2 FQNNGV. Losses at the gene ends were 5 bases for V and 3 bases for J; bases not matched to a gene: 21. CDR3 length equals 19 residues. The CDR3 is CASSPLIAGLNKSIYEQYF. The CDR3 region has the DNA TGTGCCAGCAGCCCCCTCATAGCGGGACTAAACAAATCCATCTACGAGCAGTACTTC. Full variable domain (remainder filled in from reference TRBV11-2 and TRBJ2-7): EAGVAQSPRYKIIEKRQSVAFWCNPISGHATLYWYQQILGQGPKLLIQFQNNGVVDDSQLPKDRFSAERLKGVDSTLKIQPAKLEDSAVYLCASSPLIAGLNKSIYEQYFGPGTRLTVT.

The chain couples TRBV7-2 to TRBJ2-5; tentative D call: TRBD2 (5 bases). The J call may be wrong; the DNA end is better matched by TRBJ2-7. The CDR3 consists of 14 residues. Germline CDR1 and CDR2: SGHTA and FQGNSA. The CDR3 sequence: CASSLSAVGDEQYF. CDR3 bases: TGTGCCAGCAGCTTATCCGCTGTGGGAGACGAGCAGTACTTC.

The gene calls are TRBV5-1 and TRBJ2-5; TRBD1 agrees at 8 bases. Trimming removed 4 bases from V and 5 bases from J; junction bases left unmatched: 4. This CDR3 is 13 amino acids long. Germline V gene lookup returns CDR1 SGHRS and CDR2 YFSETQ. CDR3 bases: TGCGCCAGCAGCACCGACAGGGGTGAGACCCAGTACTTC. Encoded protein: CASSTDRGETQYF. Full variable domain (missing parts from reference TRBV5-1 and TRBJ2-5): KAGVTQTPRYLIKTRGQQVTLSCSPISGHRSVSWYQQTPGQGLQFLFEYFSETQRNKGNFPGRFSGRQFSNSRSEMNVSTLELGDSALYLCASSTDRGETQYFGPGTRLLVL.

The chain carries TRBV2 and TRBJ2-3, with 7 bases aligning to TRBD2. CDR3 length: 14 amino acids. The germline gives CDR1 SNHLY, CDR2 FYNNEI. Trimming cost V 8 bases and J 1 base; bases outside gene matches: 6. The CDR3 loop reads CASGKTSGTDTQYF. In DNA, the CDR3 is TGTGCCAGCGGTAAAACTAGCGGCACAGATACGCAGTATTTT.

This clone was seen once. The chain joins TRBV6-5 to TRBJ1-4; 9 positions agree with TRBD1. J was trimmed by 7 bases and V by 5 bases; bases with no gene match: 8. The CDR3 extends over 15 amino acids. The V gene's germline CDR1 is MNHEY and CDR2 SVGAGI. The DNA of the CDR3 is TGTGCCAGCAGTGCCCAAGACAGGGGGTGTGAAAAACTGTTTTTT. Protein sequence: CASSAQDRGCEKLFF.

V and J are TRBV9 and TRBJ2-1, with D unclear. CDR1 is SGDLS, CDR2 YYNGEE, per germline. The CDR3 is 12 amino acids. The V end was cut by 7 bases, the J end by 5 bases, with 10 bases between. CDR3 bases: TGTGCCAGCTCTCGCTACCACAATGAGCAGTTCTTC. Residues: CASSRYHNEQFF.

This clone was counted between two and nine times. The gene calls are TRBV9 and TRBJ2-5; weak D call: TRBD1 (6 bases). Germline loops: CDR1 SGDLS, CDR2 YYNGEE. The V end was cut by 2 bases, the J end by 2 bases, with 13 bases between. The CDR3 extends over 15 amino acids. The CDR3 spells CASSVGVRGQETQYF. The CDR3 DNA reads TGTGCCAGCAGCGTGGGTGTGAGGGGGCAAGAGACCCAGTACTTC.

This chain connects TRBV7-2 to TRBJ1-2, with 8 bases fitting TRBD1. Germline assignment: CDR1 SGHTA and CDR2 FQGNSA. The CDR3 totals 14 residues. J gave up 2 bases and V 1 base, and 0 bases lay outside the gene matches. The DNA of the CDR3 is TGTGCCAGCAGCTTAGGGACAGGGAACTATGGCTACACCTTC. It codes for CASSLGTGNYGYTF.

This chain links TRBV6-4 with TRBJ2-1; 10 bases are a match to TRBD1. The CDR3 totals 14 residues. The V and J ends lost 7 bases and 8 bases, in that order; junction bases with no gene match: 8. The germline V gene encodes CDR1 MRHNA and CDR2 SNTAGT. The CDR3 spells CASKEGQGVDEQFF. The CDR3 DNA reads TGTGCCAGCAAGGAAGGACAGGGGGTTGATGAGCAGTTCTTC.

The V gene is TRBV9, the J gene TRBJ1-2, with D unresolved. V was clipped by 5 bases and J by 8 bases, with 10 bases between them. CDR1 is SGDLS and CDR2 is YYNGEE in the germline V gene. CDR3 length equals 11 residues. CDR3 region: CASRGGGGYTF. In nucleotides, the CDR3 is TGTGCCAGCAGGGGAGGAGGGGGCTACACCTTC.

The chain is built from TRBV28 and TRBJ1-2; possible D gene TRBD1, 6 bases. Germline V CDR1 and CDR2: MDHEN, SYDVKM. Trimming stripped 5 bases from V and 4 bases from J, with 11 bases between. The CDR3 loop spans 13 amino acids. The CDR3 DNA sequence: TGTGCCAGCAGTGATGACAGGTTCTATGGCTACACCTTC. Translation gives CASSDDRFYGYTF.

The chain combines TRBV29-1 with TRBJ2-1; 10 positions agree with TRBD2. The germline V gene has CDR1 SQVTM and CDR2 ANQGSEA. CDR3 size: 17 residues. The V gene end was trimmed by 0 bases and the J gene end by 4 bases; junction bases not matched to a gene: 9. The CDR3 DNA follows: TGCAGCGTTGAAGAAGAGCGTAGCGGGGGGCCGTACAATGAGCAGTTCTTC. Amino acids: CSVEEERSGGPYNEQFF.

The gene calls are TRBV4-3 and TRBJ2-1; 8 nucleotides match TRBD2. V dropped 0 bases and J dropped 10; count of bases not matched to a gene: 14. Germline-derived CDR1 and CDR2 are LGHNA and YSLEER. This CDR3 is 17 amino acids long. CDR3: CASSQDEGTRGVGEQFF. The DNA for the CDR3 is TGCGCCAGCAGCCAAGATGAGGGGACTAGGGGGGTCGGGGAGCAGTTCTTC.